A selection of T cell receptor beta chains follows, all from one sample in a study of T cell responses to AZD1222 COVID-19 vaccine. The method was immunoSEQ multiplex PCR; TCRdb's version includes in-frame clones alone and lacks a portion of them. The profile covers about 120,000 clones, with roughly nine tenths appearing a single time and 4% to 5% taken by the ten largest. The sample was peripheral blood, taken on day 0 of AZD1222 vaccination. These receptors were taken from an adult in good health. Each CDR3 is given with its conserved first and last residue. A D gene is named only where the DNA matches it firmly. Not all rows give a size; the values are once, few, many and, for expanded clones, a class.

v_gene: TRBV19; j_gene: TRBJ1-1; abundance: -; d_gene: -; CDR3aa: CASSPLGSGNTEAFF; CDR3nt: TGTGCCAGTAGCCCGCTAGGCAGTGGGAACACTGAAGCTTTCTTT
v_gene: TRBV7-2; j_gene: TRBJ1-3; abundance: -; d_gene: -; CDR3aa: CASSSQGVYSGNTIYF; CDR3nt: TGTGCCAGCAGCTCTCAGGGAGTTTATAGTGGAAACACCATATATTTT
v_gene: TRBV4-3; j_gene: TRBJ1-6; abundance: -; d_gene: -; CDR3aa: CASSQVDSPLHF; CDR3nt: TGCGCCAGCAGCCAAGTCGATTCACCCCTCCACTTT
v_gene: TRBV7-2; j_gene: TRBJ2-3; abundance: -; d_gene: -; CDR3aa: CASSWSGGSDTQYF; CDR3nt: TGTGCCAGCAGCTGGTCGGGGGGCTCAGATACGCAGTATTTT
v_gene: TRBV19; j_gene: TRBJ1-5; abundance: -; d_gene: TRBD1; CDR3aa: CASSIDPMTGVRQPQHF; CDR3nt: TGTGCCAGTAGTATAGATCCTATGACAGGGGTTCGACAGCCCCAGCATTTT
v_gene: TRBV7-2; j_gene: TRBJ1-2; abundance: -; d_gene: TRBD1; CDR3aa: CASSLDNAGTGGVNYGYTF; CDR3nt: TGTGCCAGCAGCTTAGATAACGCCGGGACAGGGGGAGTCAACTATGGCTACACCTTC
v_gene: TRBV2; j_gene: TRBJ2-5; abundance: few; d_gene: -; CDR3aa: CASSKETQYF; CDR3nt: TGTGCCAGCAGTAAAGAGACCCAGTACTTC
v_gene: TRBV23-1; j_gene: TRBJ2-3; abundance: -; d_gene: -; CDR3aa: CASSPVKGMAETTSTDTQYF; CDR3nt: TGCGCCAGCAGTCCGGTGAAGGGTATGGCGGAGACTACTAGCACAGATACGCAGTATTTT
v_gene: TRBV19; j_gene: TRBJ2-7; abundance: -; d_gene: -; CDR3aa: CASSISRDSYEQYF; CDR3nt: TGTGCCAGTAGTATTTCGCGGGACTCCTACGAGCAGTACTTC
v_gene: TRBV24-1; j_gene: TRBJ1-5; abundance: -; d_gene: -; CDR3aa: CATRGGGRGQPQHF; CDR3nt: TGTGCCACCAGGGGCGGGGGCCGGGGTCAGCCCCAGCATTTT
v_gene: TRBV7-2; j_gene: TRBJ2-7; abundance: few; d_gene: TRBD2; CDR3aa: CASSPMGSGGLYEQYF; CDR3nt: TGTGCCAGCAGCCCGATGGGTAGCGGGGGTCTCTACGAGCAGTACTTC
v_gene: TRBV19; j_gene: TRBJ1-5; abundance: -; d_gene: -; CDR3aa: CASSIDGGFGGNQPQHF; CDR3nt: TGTGCCAGTAGTATAGATGGGGGGTTTGGGGGCAATCAGCCCCAGCATTTT
v_gene: TRBV6-6; j_gene: TRBJ1-2; abundance: -; d_gene: -; CDR3aa: CAIGSGNYGYTF; CDR3nt: TGTGCAATCGGATCAGGGAACTATGGCTACACCTTC
v_gene: TRBV7-6; j_gene: TRBJ2-5; abundance: -; d_gene: TRBD2; CDR3aa: CASSLGVSGSSGETQYF; CDR3nt: TGTGCCAGCAGCTTAGGGGTTTCGGGATCTAGCGGAGAGACCCAGTACTTC
v_gene: TRBV5-4; j_gene: TRBJ2-5; abundance: -; d_gene: TRBD2; CDR3aa: CASSLRGLAGGETQYF; CDR3nt: TGTGCCAGCAGCTTGAGGGGACTAGCGGGGGGTGAGACCCAGTACTTC
v_gene: TRBV7-6; j_gene: TRBJ2-7; abundance: once; d_gene: TRBD1; CDR3aa: CASSLPGQGSYEQYF; CDR3nt: TGTGCCAGCAGCTTGCCGGGACAGGGATCCTACGAGCAGTACTTC
v_gene: TRBV4-3; j_gene: TRBJ1-2; abundance: -; d_gene: -; CDR3aa: CASSQNQAGSYGYTF; CDR3nt: TGCGCCAGCAGCCAAAATCAGGCGGGAAGCTATGGCTACACCTTC
v_gene: TRBV2; j_gene: TRBJ2-7; abundance: -; d_gene: -; CDR3aa: CASRNDYPYEQYF; CDR3nt: TGTGCCAGCAGGAACGACTATCCCTACGAGCAGTACTTC
v_gene: TRBV12-3/TRBV12-4; j_gene: TRBJ1-1; abundance: -; d_gene: -; CDR3aa: CASSLQMNTEAFF; CDR3nt: TGTGCCAGCAGTTTGCAGATGAACACTGAAGCTTTCTTT
v_gene: TRBV4-3; j_gene: TRBJ1-2; abundance: -; d_gene: -; CDR3aa: CASSQDWAAPANYGYTF; CDR3nt: TGCGCCAGCAGCCAAGATTGGGCAGCTCCAGCTAACTATGGCTACACCTTC
v_gene: TRBV6-4; j_gene: TRBJ1-3; abundance: once; d_gene: -; CDR3aa: CASSDWTPALIHSGNTIYF; CDR3nt: TGTGCCAGCAGTGACTGGACCCCGGCCCTTATCCACTCTGGAAACACCATATATTTT
v_gene: TRBV5-4; j_gene: TRBJ2-5; abundance: -; d_gene: TRBD2; CDR3aa: CASSKSGGAGETQYF; CDR3nt: TGTGCCAGCAGCAAGAGCGGGGGGGCCGGGGAGACCCAGTACTTC
v_gene: TRBV19; j_gene: TRBJ1-4; abundance: -; d_gene: TRBD1; CDR3aa: CASSIGQGREKLFF; CDR3nt: TGTGCCAGTAGTATAGGACAGGGGCGTGAAAAACTGTTTTTT
v_gene: TRBV24-1; j_gene: TRBJ1-5; abundance: -; d_gene: -; CDR3aa: CATSRGSRNQPQHF; CDR3nt: TGTGCCACCAGTAGGGGGTCTCGTAATCAGCCCCAGCATTTT
v_gene: TRBV6-5; j_gene: TRBJ1-1; abundance: -; d_gene: TRBD1; CDR3aa: CASSWTGENTEAFF; CDR3nt: TGTGCCAGCAGTTGGACAGGTGAGAACACTGAAGCTTTCTTT
v_gene: TRBV5-4; j_gene: TRBJ2-7; abundance: once; d_gene: TRBD1; CDR3aa: CASTLSGTGYEQYF; CDR3nt: TGTGCCAGCACCCTCTCCGGGACAGGCTACGAGCAGTACTTC
v_gene: TRBV9; j_gene: TRBJ2-5; abundance: -; d_gene: TRBD2; CDR3aa: CASSVGVAGGTQETQYF; CDR3nt: TGTGCCAGCAGCGTAGGCGTAGCGGGGGGCACCCAAGAGACCCAGTACTTC
v_gene: TRBV9; j_gene: TRBJ1-1; abundance: -; d_gene: TRBD1; CDR3aa: CASSVGQGLSEAFF; CDR3nt: TGTGCCAGCAGCGTTGGACAGGGGTTATCTGAAGCTTTCTTT
v_gene: TRBV6-5; j_gene: TRBJ1-1; abundance: -; d_gene: TRBD1; CDR3aa: CASSVDRGNTEAFF; CDR3nt: TGTGCCAGCAGCGTAGACAGGGGGAACACTGAAGCTTTCTTT
v_gene: TRBV3-1/TRBV3-2; j_gene: TRBJ2-3; abundance: -; d_gene: -; CDR3aa: CASSQDRQQGATTQYF; CDR3nt: TGTGCCAGCAGCCAAGATCGGCAACAGGGTGCGACTACGCAGTATTTT
v_gene: TRBV6-5; j_gene: TRBJ2-5; abundance: -; d_gene: -; CDR3aa: CASGDTEETQYF; CDR3nt: TGTGCCAGCGGAGATACGGAAGAGACCCAGTACTTC
v_gene: TRBV10-1; j_gene: TRBJ1-2; abundance: -; d_gene: -; CDR3aa: CASIPGLGGYTF; CDR3nt: TGCGCCAGCATTCCGGGTCTCGGCGGCTACACCTTC
v_gene: TRBV27; j_gene: TRBJ2-7; abundance: -; d_gene: TRBD2; CDR3aa: CASSFTRAGGQGEQYF; CDR3nt: TGTGCCAGCAGTTTCACCCGGGCGGGGGGCCAGGGGGAGCAGTACTTC
v_gene: TRBV7-8; j_gene: TRBJ1-2; abundance: -; d_gene: TRBD1; CDR3aa: CASSPQGRGNYGYTF; CDR3nt: TGTGCCAGCAGCCCACAGGGGAGGGGGAACTATGGCTACACCTTC
v_gene: TRBV18; j_gene: TRBJ1-4; abundance: -; d_gene: TRBD1; CDR3aa: CASSPGQREKLFF; CDR3nt: TGTGCCAGCTCACCGGGACAGCGAGAAAAACTGTTTTTT
v_gene: TRBV3-1/TRBV3-2; j_gene: TRBJ1-6; abundance: -; d_gene: -; CDR3aa: CASSRGLDNSPLHF; CDR3nt: TGTGCCAGCAGCCGGGGACTGGACAATTCACCCCTCCACTTT
v_gene: TRBV6-6; j_gene: TRBJ1-4; abundance: -; d_gene: -; CDR3aa: CASRFDSATNEKLFF; CDR3nt: TGTGCCAGCAGATTCGACAGTGCAACTAATGAAAAACTGTTTTTT
v_gene: TRBV6-5; j_gene: TRBJ1-5; abundance: -; d_gene: TRBD1; CDR3aa: CASRSGQGQPQHF; CDR3nt: TGTGCCAGCAGATCGGGACAGGGACAGCCCCAGCATTTT
v_gene: TRBV24-1; j_gene: TRBJ2-3; abundance: -; d_gene: -; CDR3aa: CATSDLEGGKSSTDTQYF; CDR3nt: TGTGCCACCAGTGATTTAGAAGGCGGTAAATCTAGCACAGATACGCAGTATTTT
v_gene: TRBV2; j_gene: TRBJ2-1; abundance: -; d_gene: -; CDR3aa: CASSLEMGTEQFF; CDR3nt: TGTGCCAGCAGCCTCGAGATGGGGACTGAGCAGTTCTTC
v_gene: TRBV5-1; j_gene: TRBJ1-1; abundance: -; d_gene: -; CDR3aa: CASSLPQGVDTEAFF; CDR3nt: TGCGCCAGCAGCTTGCCCCAAGGGGTGGACACTGAAGCTTTCTTT
v_gene: TRBV23-1; j_gene: TRBJ1-1; abundance: -; d_gene: TRBD1; CDR3aa: CASSPTGTGGGTEAFF; CDR3nt: TGCGCCAGCAGTCCGACCGGGACAGGGGGCGGCACTGAAGCTTTCTTT
v_gene: TRBV6-1; j_gene: TRBJ2-3; abundance: -; d_gene: -; CDR3aa: CASSESLFRDTQYF; CDR3nt: TGTGCCAGCAGTGAATCCCTCTTCAGAGATACGCAGTATTTT
v_gene: TRBV7-2; j_gene: TRBJ1-5; abundance: -; d_gene: TRBD1; CDR3aa: CASSLTGGNQPQHF; CDR3nt: TGTGCCAGCAGCTTAACAGGGGGGAATCAGCCCCAGCATTTT
v_gene: TRBV6-2/TRBV6-3; j_gene: TRBJ2-6; abundance: -; d_gene: -; CDR3aa: CASSYSIGSGANVLTF; CDR3nt: TGTGCCAGCAGTTACTCGATCGGCTCTGGGGCCAACGTCCTGACTTTC
v_gene: TRBV9; j_gene: TRBJ1-1; abundance: -; d_gene: TRBD1; CDR3aa: CASSVTGDSEAFF; CDR3nt: TGTGCCAGCAGCGTCACAGGGGACAGTGAAGCTTTCTTT
v_gene: TRBV20-1; j_gene: TRBJ1-2; abundance: -; d_gene: -; CDR3aa: CSASHPKGYTF; CDR3nt: TGCAGTGCTAGCCATCCCAAGGGCTACACCTTC
v_gene: TRBV18; j_gene: TRBJ1-2; abundance: -; d_gene: TRBD1; CDR3aa: CASSPQDRGYGYTF; CDR3nt: TGTGCCAGCTCACCACAAGACAGGGGATATGGCTACACCTTC
v_gene: TRBV5-1; j_gene: TRBJ1-4; abundance: -; d_gene: -; CDR3aa: CASSPWTDGNEKLFF; CDR3nt: TGCGCCAGCAGCCCATGGACAGATGGTAATGAAAAACTGTTTTTT
v_gene: TRBV5-4; j_gene: TRBJ1-2; abundance: once; d_gene: -; CDR3aa: CASSLVIGGDGYTF; CDR3nt: TGTGCCAGCAGCTTGGTTATCGGGGGGGATGGCTACACCTTC
v_gene: TRBV19; j_gene: TRBJ2-7; abundance: -; d_gene: -; CDR3aa: CASSIGGYEQYF; CDR3nt: TGTGCCAGTAGTATCGGAGGATACGAGCAGTACTTC
v_gene: TRBV4-2; j_gene: TRBJ1-1; abundance: -; d_gene: -; CDR3aa: CASSQDLSGATEAFF; CDR3nt: TGTGCCAGCAGCCAAGATCTTTCAGGGGCAACTGAAGCTTTCTTT
v_gene: TRBV11-2; j_gene: TRBJ2-3; abundance: -; d_gene: -; CDR3aa: CASSSYRGKGDTQYF; CDR3nt: TGTGCCAGCAGCTCCTACCGGGGGAAAGGAGATACGCAGTATTTT
v_gene: TRBV5-5; j_gene: TRBJ1-2; abundance: -; d_gene: TRBD1; CDR3aa: CASSLTGDDGYTF; CDR3nt: TGTGCCAGCAGCTTGACAGGGGATGATGGCTACACCTTC